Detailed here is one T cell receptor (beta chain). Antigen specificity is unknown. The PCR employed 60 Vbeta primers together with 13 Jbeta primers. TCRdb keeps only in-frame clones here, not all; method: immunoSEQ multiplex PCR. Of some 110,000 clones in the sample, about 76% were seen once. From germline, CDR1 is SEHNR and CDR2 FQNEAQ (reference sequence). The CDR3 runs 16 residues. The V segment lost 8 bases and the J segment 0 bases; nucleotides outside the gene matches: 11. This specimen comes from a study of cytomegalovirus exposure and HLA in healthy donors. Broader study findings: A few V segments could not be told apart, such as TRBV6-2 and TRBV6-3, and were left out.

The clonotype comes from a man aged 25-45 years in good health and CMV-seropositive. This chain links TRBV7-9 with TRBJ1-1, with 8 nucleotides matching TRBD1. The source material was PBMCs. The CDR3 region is CASGSGTGLLNTEAFF. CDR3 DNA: TGTGCCAGCGGCTCCGGGACAGGCCTCTTGAACACTGAAGCTTTCTTT.